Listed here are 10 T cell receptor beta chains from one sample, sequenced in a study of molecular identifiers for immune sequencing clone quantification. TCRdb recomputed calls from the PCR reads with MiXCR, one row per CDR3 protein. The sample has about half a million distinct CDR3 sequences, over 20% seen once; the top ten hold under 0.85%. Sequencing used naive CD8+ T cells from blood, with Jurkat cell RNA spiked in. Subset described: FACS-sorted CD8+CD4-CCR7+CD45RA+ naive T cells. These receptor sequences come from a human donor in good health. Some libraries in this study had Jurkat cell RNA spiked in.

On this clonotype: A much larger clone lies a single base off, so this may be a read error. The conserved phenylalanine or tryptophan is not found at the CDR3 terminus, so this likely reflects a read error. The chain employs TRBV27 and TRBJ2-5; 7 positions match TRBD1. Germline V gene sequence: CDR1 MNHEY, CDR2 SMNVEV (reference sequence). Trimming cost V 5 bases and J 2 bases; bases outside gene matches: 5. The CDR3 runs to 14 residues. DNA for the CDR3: TGTGCCAGCAGTCCTACGGGACAGCAAGAGACCCAGTACTCC. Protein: CASSPTGQQETQYS.

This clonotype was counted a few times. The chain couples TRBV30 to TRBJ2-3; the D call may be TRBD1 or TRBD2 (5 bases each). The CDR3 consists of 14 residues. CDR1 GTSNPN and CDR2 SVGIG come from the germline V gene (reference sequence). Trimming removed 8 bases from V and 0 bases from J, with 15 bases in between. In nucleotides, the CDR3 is TGTGCCAACTGGGGGACGGGAAGCACAGATACGCAGTATTTT. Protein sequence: CANWGTGSTDTQYF.

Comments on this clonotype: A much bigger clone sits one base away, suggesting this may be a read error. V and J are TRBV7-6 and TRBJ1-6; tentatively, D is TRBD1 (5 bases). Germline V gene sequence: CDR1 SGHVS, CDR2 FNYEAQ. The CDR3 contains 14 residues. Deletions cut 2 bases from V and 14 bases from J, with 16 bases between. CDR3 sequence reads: CASSLRDRHPSLHF. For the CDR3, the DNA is TGTGCCAGCAGCTTAAGGGACCGACATCCATCCCTCCACTTT.

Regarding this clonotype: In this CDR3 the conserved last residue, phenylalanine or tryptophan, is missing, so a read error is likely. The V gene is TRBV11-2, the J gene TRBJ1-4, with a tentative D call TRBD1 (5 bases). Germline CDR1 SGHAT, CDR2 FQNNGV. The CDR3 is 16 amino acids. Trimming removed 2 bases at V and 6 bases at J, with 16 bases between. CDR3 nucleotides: TGTGCCAGCAGCTTATCGCGACAGAGCCACGATGAAAAACTGTTTCTT. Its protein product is CASSLSRQSHDEKLFL.

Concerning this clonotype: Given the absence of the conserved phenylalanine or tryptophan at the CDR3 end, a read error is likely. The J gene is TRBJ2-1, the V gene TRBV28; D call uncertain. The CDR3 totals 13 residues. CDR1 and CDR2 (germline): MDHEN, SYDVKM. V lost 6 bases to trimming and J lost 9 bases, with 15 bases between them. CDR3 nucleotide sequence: TGTGCCAGCAGCAGTGACGCGCCACGTGAGCAGTTCTCC. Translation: CASSSDAPREQFS.

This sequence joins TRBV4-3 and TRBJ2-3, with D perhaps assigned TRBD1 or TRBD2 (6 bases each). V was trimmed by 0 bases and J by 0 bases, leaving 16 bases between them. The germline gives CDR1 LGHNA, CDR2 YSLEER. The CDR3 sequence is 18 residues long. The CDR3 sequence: CASSQDRRGTSSTDTQYF. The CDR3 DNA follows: TGCGCCAGCAGCCAAGACAGACGGGGGACATCTAGCACAGATACGCAGTATTTT.

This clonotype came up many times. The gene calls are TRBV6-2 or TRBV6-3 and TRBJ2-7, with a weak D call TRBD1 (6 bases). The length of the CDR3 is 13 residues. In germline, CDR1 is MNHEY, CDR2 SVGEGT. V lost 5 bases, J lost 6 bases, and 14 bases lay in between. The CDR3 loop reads CASSGDKLGEQYF. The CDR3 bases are TGTGCCAGCAGTGGGGACAAGCTCGGCGAGCAGTACTTC.

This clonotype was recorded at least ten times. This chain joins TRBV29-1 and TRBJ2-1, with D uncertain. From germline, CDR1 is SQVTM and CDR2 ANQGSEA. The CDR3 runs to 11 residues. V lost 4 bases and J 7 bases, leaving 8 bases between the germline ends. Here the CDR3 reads CSVVRGNEQFF. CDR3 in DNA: TGCAGCGTTGTAAGAGGTAATGAGCAGTTCTTC.

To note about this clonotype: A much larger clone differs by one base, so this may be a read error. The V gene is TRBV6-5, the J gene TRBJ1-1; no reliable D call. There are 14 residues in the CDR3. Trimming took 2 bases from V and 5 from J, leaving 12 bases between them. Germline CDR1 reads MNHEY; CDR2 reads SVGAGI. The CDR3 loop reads CASSYPPFMTEAFF. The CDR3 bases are TGTGCCAGCAGTTACCCTCCATTTATGACTGAAGCTTTCTTT.

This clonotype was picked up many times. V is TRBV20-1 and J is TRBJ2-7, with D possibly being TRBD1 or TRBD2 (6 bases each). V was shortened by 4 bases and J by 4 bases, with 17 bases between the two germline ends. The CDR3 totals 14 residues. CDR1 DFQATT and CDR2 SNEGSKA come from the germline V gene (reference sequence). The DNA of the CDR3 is TGCAGTGCTACCCCTGGGGGCCGGGGGTACGAGCAGTACTTC. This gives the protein CSATPGGRGYEQYF.